Each of the 10 T cell receptor beta chains below was sequenced from the same sample in a study of identical twins. MiXCR was run by TCRdb on the 5' RACE reads, yielding one entry per CDR3 protein. The sample includes around 1.7 million distinct CDR3 sequences, under 35% of them seen just once. Sequencing input: cord blood. These receptors originate from a newborn girl in good health.

J is TRBJ2-1 and V is TRBV6-5; D is undetermined. V shed 2 bases and J shed 0 bases, with 11 bases lying between them. Germline CDR1 is MNHEY and CDR2 is SVGAGI. This CDR3 is built from 16 residues. CDR3 sequence (DNA): TGTGCCAGCAGTTACGCTGGCCGCAGCTCCTACAATGAGCAGTTCTTC. Translation gives CASSYAGRSSYNEQFF.

This clonotype was detected only a few times. This chain uses TRBV20-1 with TRBJ2-1, with a weak D call TRBD2 (6 bases). Germline assignment: CDR1 DFQATT and CDR2 SNEGSKA (reference sequence). V gave up 3 bases and J gave up 0 bases, with 15 bases separating them. The CDR3 is 16 amino acids. CDR3 protein: CSASKNSGSSYNEQFF. CDR3 coding DNA: TGCAGTGCTAGTAAGAATAGCGGCAGCTCCTACAATGAGCAGTTCTTC.

J is TRBJ2-1 and V is TRBV27, with D tentatively TRBD2 (6 bases). The CDR3 has 15 amino acids. V was shortened by 4 bases and J by 4 bases, with 14 bases between the two germline ends. In germline, CDR1 is MNHEY, CDR2 SMNVEV (reference sequence). The CDR3 protein is CASSSKTSRYNEQFF. CDR3 nucleotide sequence: TGTGCCAGCAGTTCAAAAACTAGCAGGTACAATGAGCAGTTCTTC.

This clonotype was seen more than once but under ten times. The chain uses TRBV5-4 and TRBJ2-3; TRBD1 agrees at 10 bases. CDR3 length equals 15 residues. V lost 1 base to trimming and J lost 5 bases; unmatched junction nucleotides: 4. Per the germline V gene, CDR1 is SGHNT and CDR2 is YYREEE (reference sequence). This chain's CDR3 is CASSLRQGAGDTQYF. The CDR3 coding sequence is TGTGCCAGCAGCTTGCGACAGGGGGCAGGAGATACGCAGTATTTT.

This clonotype was counted a few times. This rearrangement joins TRBV12-3 or TRBV12-4 to TRBJ2-7; D assignment may be TRBD1 or TRBD2 (5 bases each). The CDR3 has 16 amino acids. The V end lost 0 bases, the J end lost 2 bases, and 14 bases lay between the germline ends. Here the CDR3 reads CASSLARPGLPYEQYF. In nucleotides, the CDR3 is TGTGCCAGCAGTTTAGCCCGGCCGGGGCTTCCCTACGAGCAGTACTTC.

This chain connects TRBV20-1 to TRBJ2-7; perhaps TRBD1 as D (6 bases). V was trimmed by 0 bases and J by 2 bases, leaving 26 bases between them. The CDR3 sequence is 19 residues long. Germline CDR1 is DFQATT and CDR2 is SNEGSKA (reference sequence). As DNA, the CDR3 is TGCAGTGCTAGAGATCTTCGGGCTAGTAAGGGGGTCTGGGCCTACGAGCAGTACTTC. This translates into CSARDLRASKGVWAYEQYF.

This chain uses TRBV27 with TRBJ1-1; TRBD1 matches at 10 bases. The germline gives CDR1 MNHEY, CDR2 SMNVEV (reference sequence). This CDR3 comprises 17 residues. V shed 3 bases and J 3 bases; nucleotides not matched to a gene: 10. The CDR3 here is CASSLQGQGTWHTEAFF. In nucleotides, the CDR3 is TGTGCCAGCAGTTTGCAGGGACAGGGGACATGGCACACTGAAGCTTTCTTT.

V usage is TRBV27 and J usage is TRBJ1-2; D is undetermined. The length of the CDR3 is 13 residues. Trimming took 0 bases from V and 4 from J, leaving 6 bases between them. Germline V gene sequence: CDR1 MNHEY, CDR2 SMNVEV (reference sequence). CDR3 loop: CASSLSPLYGYTF. CDR3 nucleotide sequence: TGTGCCAGCAGTTTATCACCCCTCTATGGCTACACCTTC.

This clonotype was counted between two and nine times. The rearrangement uses TRBV4-2 and TRBJ2-7, with D uncertain. Germline CDR1 LGHNA, CDR2 YNFKEQ. CDR3 length: 13 amino acids. Trimming removed 0 bases at V and 3 bases at J, with 6 bases between. CDR3 coding DNA: TGTGCCAGCAGCCAAGATTGGGACTACGAGCAGTACTTC. Encoded protein: CASSQDWDYEQYF.

This clonotype was picked up a small number of times. The CDR3 nucleotides read TGTGCCAGCAGCCGGTCCGGAAGACTTGATCATCAGCCCCAGCATTTT. Translating gives CASSRSGRLDHQPQHF. The chain couples TRBV4-2 to TRBJ1-5; D uncertain. V lost 4 bases and J lost 5, with 18 bases in between. The CDR3 has 16 amino acids. Germline loops: CDR1 LGHNA, CDR2 YNFKEQ.